This note documents a single T cell receptor (beta chain) sequence. The CDR3 loop spans 16 amino acids. V was pared by 0 bases and J by 2 bases, with 3 bases of the junction left unmatched. Germline V gene data show CDR1 as SGHRS and CDR2 as YFSETQ. The entry originates in a study of blood T cell repertoires in COVID-19. The wider study: The origin of the acute and convalescent COVID-19 samples was the United States, Italy and Spain. T cells, B-cell-depleted T cells, or PBMCs supplied cDNA or gDNA.

Per the authors' pipeline: Researchers report that nucleated cell counts were estimated from reference gene primer amplification. Assay: immunoSEQ multiplex PCR; the TCRdb copy retains only in-frame clones and omits some. Clonal size and the V and J genes are those of that table, whereas D and trimming came from the DNA. This table holds about 57,000 clones, 79% found once. The J gene is TRBJ2-1, the V gene TRBV5-1, with TRBD2 matching 9 bases. Sequenced material: peripheral blood. The TCR originated in a man aged 55 to 69 with acute or convalescent COVID-19. CDR3 region: CASSLVAGVTYNEQFF. CDR3 bases: TGCGCCAGCAGCTTGGTAGCGGGAGTAACCTACAATGAGCAGTTCTTC.